This entry features one T cell receptor beta chain sequence. After removal of 1 base from V and 2 bases from J, the junction contained 14 bases not matched to a gene. This CDR3 is 19 amino acids long. Looked up from germline, CDR1 is SEHNR and CDR2 is FQNEAQ (reference sequence). Clones were sequenced by immunoSEQ multiplex PCR, and TCRdb holds only the in-frame ones, with some missing. This repertoire shows over 90,000 clones, 65% to 90% found once; its top ten account for around 7.7%. The sample is drawn from a study of radiation and T cells in renal cell carcinoma. The time point: blood 4 weeks post-SBRT, at nephrectomy. Treatment specified: 15 Gy SBRT to primary tumor, nephrectomy 4 weeks later.

The receptor's source is a man aged 60 to 75 with renal cell carcinoma. The specimen was blood, collected from a patient whose treatment included radiotherapy and nephrectomy. This chain connects TRBV7-9 to TRBJ2-4; TRBD2 aligns across 7 bases. CDR3 coding DNA: TGTGCCAGCAGCTTAGTTGCCGGGGGGACCGTACGAACCAAAAACATTCAGTACTTC. Translation gives CASSLVAGGTVRTKNIQYF.